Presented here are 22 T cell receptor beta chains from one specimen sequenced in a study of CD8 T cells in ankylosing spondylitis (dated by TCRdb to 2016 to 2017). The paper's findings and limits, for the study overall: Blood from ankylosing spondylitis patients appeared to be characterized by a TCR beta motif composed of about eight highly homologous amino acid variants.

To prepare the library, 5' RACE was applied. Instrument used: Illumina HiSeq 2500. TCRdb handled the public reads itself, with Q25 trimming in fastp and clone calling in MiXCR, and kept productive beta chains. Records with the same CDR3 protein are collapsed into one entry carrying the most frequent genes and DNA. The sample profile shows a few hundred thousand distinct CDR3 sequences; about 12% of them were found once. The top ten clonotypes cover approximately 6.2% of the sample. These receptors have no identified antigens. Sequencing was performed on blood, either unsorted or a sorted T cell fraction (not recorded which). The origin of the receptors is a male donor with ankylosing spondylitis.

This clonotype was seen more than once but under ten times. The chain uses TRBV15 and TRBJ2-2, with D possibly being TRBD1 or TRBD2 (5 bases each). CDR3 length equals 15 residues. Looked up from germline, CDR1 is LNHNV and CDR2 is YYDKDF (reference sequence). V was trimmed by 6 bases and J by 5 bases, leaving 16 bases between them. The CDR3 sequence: CATRGVAVETGELFF. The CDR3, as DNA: TGTGCCACCAGGGGGGTGGCAGTTGAGACCGGGGAGCTGTTTTTT.

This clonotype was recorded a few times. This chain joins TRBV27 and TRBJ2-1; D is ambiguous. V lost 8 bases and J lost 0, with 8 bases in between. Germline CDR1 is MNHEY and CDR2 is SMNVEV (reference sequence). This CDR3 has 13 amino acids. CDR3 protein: CASAEVSYNEQFF. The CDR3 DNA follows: TGTGCCAGCGCCGAGGTCTCCTACAATGAGCAGTTCTTC.

CDR3 nucleotides: TGTGCCAGCAGCTTAAAGAGCCTCTATAATTCACCCCTCCACTTT. Encoded protein: CASSLKSLYNSPLHF. V gene TRBV5-6 combines with J gene TRBJ1-6; D ambiguous. This CDR3 spans 15 amino acids. V shed 2 bases and J shed 3 bases, with 9 bases lying between them. CDR1 and CDR2 from the germline V gene are SGHDT and YYEEEE. Full variable domain (missing parts from reference TRBV5-6 and TRBJ1-6): DAGVTQSPTHLIKTRGQQVTLRCSPKSGHDTVSWYQQALGQGPQFIFQYYEEEERQRGNFPDRFSGHQFPNYSSELNVNALLLGDSALYLCASSLKSLYNSPLHFGNGTRLTVT.

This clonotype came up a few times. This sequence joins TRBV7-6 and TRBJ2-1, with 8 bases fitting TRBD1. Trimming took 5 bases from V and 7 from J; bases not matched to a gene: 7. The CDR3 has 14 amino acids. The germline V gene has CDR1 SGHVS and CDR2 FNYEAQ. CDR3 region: CASSPRTGKNEQFF. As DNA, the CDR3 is TGTGCCAGCAGCCCCCGGACAGGGAAAAATGAGCAGTTCTTC.

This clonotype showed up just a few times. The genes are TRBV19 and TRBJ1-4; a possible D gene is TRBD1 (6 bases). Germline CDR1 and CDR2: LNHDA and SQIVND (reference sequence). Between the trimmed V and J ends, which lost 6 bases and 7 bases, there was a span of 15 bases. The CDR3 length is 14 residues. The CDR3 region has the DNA TGTGCCAGTAGCCCCCTCGGGACACTTGAAAAACTGTTTTTT. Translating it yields CASSPLGTLEKLFF.

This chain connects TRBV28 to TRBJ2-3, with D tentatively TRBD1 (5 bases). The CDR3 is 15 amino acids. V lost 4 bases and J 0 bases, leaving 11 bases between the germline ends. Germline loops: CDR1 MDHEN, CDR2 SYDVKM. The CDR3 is CASSSGHPSTDTQYF. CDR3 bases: TGTGCCAGCAGTTCCGGACACCCTAGCACAGATACGCAGTATTTT. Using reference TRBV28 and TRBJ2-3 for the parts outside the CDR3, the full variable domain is DVKVTQSSRYLVKRTGEKVFLECVQDMDHENMFWYRQDPGLGLRLIYFSYDVKMKEKGDIPEGYSVSREKKERFSLILESASTNQTSMYLCASSSGHPSTDTQYFGPGTRLTVL.

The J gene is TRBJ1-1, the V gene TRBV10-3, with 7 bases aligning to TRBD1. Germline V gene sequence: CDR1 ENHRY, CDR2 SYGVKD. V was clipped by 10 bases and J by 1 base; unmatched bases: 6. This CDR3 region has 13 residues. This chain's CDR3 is CATYRDRNTEAFF. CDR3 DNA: TGTGCCACCTACCGGGACAGGAACACTGAAGCTTTCTTT.

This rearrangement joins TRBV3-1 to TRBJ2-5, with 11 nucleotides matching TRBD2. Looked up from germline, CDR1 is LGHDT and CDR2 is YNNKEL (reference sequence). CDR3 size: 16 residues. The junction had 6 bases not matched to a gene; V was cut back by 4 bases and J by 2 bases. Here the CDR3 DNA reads TGTGCCAGCAGCCCGTTGGGACTAGCGGTACAAGAGACCCAGTACTTC. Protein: CASSPLGLAVQETQYF.

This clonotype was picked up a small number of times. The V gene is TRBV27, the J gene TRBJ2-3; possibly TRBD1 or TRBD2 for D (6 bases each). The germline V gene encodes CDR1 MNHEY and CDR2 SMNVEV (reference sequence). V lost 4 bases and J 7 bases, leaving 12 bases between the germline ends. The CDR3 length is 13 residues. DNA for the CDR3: TGTGCCAGCAGTTCTCGGGGGCTACATACGCAGTATTTT. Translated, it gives CASSSRGLHTQYF.

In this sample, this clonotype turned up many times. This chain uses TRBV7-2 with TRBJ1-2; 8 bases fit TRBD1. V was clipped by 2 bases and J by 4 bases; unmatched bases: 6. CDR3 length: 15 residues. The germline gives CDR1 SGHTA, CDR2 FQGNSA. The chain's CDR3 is CASSLRAGGSYGYTF. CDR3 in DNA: TGTGCCAGCAGCTTAAGGGCAGGGGGCTCCTATGGCTACACCTTC.

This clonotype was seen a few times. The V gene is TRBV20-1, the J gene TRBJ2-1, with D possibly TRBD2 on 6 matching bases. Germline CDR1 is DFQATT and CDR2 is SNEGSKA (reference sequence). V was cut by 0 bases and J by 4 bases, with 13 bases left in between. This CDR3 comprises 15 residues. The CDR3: CSARDQLGGYNEQFF. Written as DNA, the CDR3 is TGCAGTGCTAGAGATCAACTGGGGGGTTACAATGAGCAGTTCTTC.

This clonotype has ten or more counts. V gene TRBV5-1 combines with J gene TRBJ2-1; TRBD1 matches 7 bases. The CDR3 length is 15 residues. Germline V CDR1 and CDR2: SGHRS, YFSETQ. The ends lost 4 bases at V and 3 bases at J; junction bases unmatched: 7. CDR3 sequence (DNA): TGCGCCAGCAGCCTCCGGGACAGCCGCTACAATGAGCAGTTCTTC. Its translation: CASSLRDSRYNEQFF.

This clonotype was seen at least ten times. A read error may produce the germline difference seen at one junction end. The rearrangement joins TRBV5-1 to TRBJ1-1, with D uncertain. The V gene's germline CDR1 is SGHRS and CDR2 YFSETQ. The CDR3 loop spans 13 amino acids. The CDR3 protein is CASSFRQNTEAFF. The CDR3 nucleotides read TGTGCCAGCAGTTTCCGACAGAACACTGAAGCTTTCTTT.

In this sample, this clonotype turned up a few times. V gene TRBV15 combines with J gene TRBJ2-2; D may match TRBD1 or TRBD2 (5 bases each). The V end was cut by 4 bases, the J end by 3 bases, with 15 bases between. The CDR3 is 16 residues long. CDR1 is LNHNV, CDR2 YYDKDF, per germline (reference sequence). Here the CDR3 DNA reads TGTGCCACCAGCATCTCCCGAGGGGCGGACACCGGGGAGCTGTTTTTT. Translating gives CATSISRGADTGELFF.

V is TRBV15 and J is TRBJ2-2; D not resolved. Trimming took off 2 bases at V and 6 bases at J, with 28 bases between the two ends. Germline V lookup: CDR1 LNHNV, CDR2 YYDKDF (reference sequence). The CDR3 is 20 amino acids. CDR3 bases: TGTGCCACCAGCAGACCTCCCTTAGGTAACCAAGGGTATGAAGCCGGGGAGCTGTTTTTT. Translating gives CATSRPPLGNQGYEAGELFF.

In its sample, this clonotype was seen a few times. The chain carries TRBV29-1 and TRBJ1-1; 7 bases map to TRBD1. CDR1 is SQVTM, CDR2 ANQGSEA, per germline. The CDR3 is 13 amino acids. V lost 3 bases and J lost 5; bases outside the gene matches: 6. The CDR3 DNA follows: TGCAGCGTTGACAGGCAGGGGGGAACTGAAGCTTTCTTT. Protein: CSVDRQGGTEAFF.

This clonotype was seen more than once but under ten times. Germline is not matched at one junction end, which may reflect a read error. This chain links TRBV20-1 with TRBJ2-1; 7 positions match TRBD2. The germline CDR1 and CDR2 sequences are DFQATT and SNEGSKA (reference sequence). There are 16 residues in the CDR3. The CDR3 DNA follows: TGCAGTGCTAGAGATCGAGGGACGGGGGGATACACTGAGCAGTTCTTC. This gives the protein CSARDRGTGGYTEQFF.

This CDR3 reads CATSRDGGAADTQYF. The CDR3, as DNA: TGTGCCACCAGCAGAGATGGGGGGGCGGCAGATACGCAGTATTTT. The J gene is TRBJ2-3, the V gene TRBV15, with D perhaps TRBD2 (7 bases). Germline CDR1 is LNHNV and CDR2 is YYDKDF (reference sequence). CDR3 length: 15 amino acids. V was pared by 0 bases and J by 4 bases, with 11 bases between.

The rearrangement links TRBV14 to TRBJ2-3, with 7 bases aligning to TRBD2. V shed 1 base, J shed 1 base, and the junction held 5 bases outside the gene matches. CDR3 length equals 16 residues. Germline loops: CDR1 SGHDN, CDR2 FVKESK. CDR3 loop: CASSQGGGPRTDTQYF. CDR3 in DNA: TGTGCCAGCAGCCAAGGGGGAGGGCCTCGCACAGATACGCAGTATTTT.

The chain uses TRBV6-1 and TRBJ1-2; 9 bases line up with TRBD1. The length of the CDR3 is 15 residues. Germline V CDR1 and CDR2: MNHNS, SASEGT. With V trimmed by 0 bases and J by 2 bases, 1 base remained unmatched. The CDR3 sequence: CASSEAGTGNYGYTF. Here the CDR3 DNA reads TGTGCCAGCAGTGAAGCGGGGACAGGGAACTATGGCTACACCTTC.

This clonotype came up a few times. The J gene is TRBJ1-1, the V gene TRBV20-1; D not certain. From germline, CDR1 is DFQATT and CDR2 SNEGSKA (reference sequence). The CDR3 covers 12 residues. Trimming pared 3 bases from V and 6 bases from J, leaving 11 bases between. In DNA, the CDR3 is TGCAGTGCTAGGGGGATGTGGGCTGAAGCTTTCTTT. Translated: CSARGMWAEAFF.

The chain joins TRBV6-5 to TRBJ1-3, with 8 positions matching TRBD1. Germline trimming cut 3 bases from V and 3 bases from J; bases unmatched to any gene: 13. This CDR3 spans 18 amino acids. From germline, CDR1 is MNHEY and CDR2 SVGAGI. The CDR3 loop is CASSYKRQGRTLGNTIYF. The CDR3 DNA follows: TGTGCCAGCAGTTATAAACGACAGGGGCGAACTCTTGGAAACACCATATATTTT.